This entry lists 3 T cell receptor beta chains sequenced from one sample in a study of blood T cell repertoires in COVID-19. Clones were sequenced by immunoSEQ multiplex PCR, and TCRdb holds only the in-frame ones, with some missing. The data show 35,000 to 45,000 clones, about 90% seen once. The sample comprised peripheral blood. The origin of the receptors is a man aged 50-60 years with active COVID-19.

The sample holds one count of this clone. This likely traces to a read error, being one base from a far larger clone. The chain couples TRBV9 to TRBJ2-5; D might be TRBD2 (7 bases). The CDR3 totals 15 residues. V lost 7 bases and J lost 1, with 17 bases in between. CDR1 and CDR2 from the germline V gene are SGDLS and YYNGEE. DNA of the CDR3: TGTGCCAGCTGCGAGGGGGGAGGGCCCCAAGAGACCCAGTACTTC. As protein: CASCEGGGPQETQYF. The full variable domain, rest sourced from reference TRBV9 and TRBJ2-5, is DSGVTQTPKHLITATGQRVTLRCSPRSGDLSVYWYQQSLDQGLQFLIQYYNGEERAKGNILERFSAQQFPDLHSELNLSSLELGDSALYFCASCEGGGPQETQYFGPGTRLLVL.

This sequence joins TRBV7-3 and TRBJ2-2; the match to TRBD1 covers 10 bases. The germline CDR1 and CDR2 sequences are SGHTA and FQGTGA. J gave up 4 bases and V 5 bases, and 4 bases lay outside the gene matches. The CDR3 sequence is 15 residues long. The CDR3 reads CASSPDRGLTGELFF. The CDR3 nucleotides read TGTGCCAGCAGCCCCGACAGGGGGCTCACCGGGGAGCTGTTTTTT.

The CDR3 loop reads CASSLASSSIGLAVLGELFF. CDR3 DNA sequence: TGTGCCAGCAGCTTGGCCTCCTCGTCGATAGGACTAGCGGTCCTGGGGGAGCTGTTTTTT. The chain carries TRBV5-8 and TRBJ2-2; TRBD2 matches at 10 bases. V was clipped by 0 bases and J by 8 bases; unmatched bases: 19. Germline assignment: CDR1 SGHTS and CDR2 YDEGEE. The CDR3 runs to 20 residues. Supplemented by reference TRBV5-8 and TRBJ2-2, the full variable domain reads EAGVTQSPTHLIKTRGQQATLRCSPISGHTSVYWYQQALGLGLQFLLWYDEGEERNRGNFPPRFSGRQFPNYSSELNVNALELEDSALYLCASSLASSSIGLAVLGELFFGEGSRLTVL.